One sample yielded the 12 T cell receptor beta chains listed below, sequenced in a study of cytomegalovirus exposure and HLA in healthy donors. The PCR contained 60 Vbeta and 13 Jbeta primers. Method: immunoSEQ multiplex PCR; TCRdb's copy keeps in-frame clones and lacks some. Of 60,000 to 80,000 clones listed, approximately 78% are singletons. Sample: PBMCs. These TCRs come from a girl aged 10 to 17 in good health and CMV-seropositive.

The chain couples TRBV5-4 to TRBJ2-3, with 7 bases fitting TRBD2. There are 15 residues in the CDR3. V shed 0 bases and J 4 bases; nucleotides not matched to a gene: 5. The germline CDR1 and CDR2 sequences are SGHNT and YYREEE (reference sequence). The CDR3 is CASSLVAGLPDTQYF. DNA of the CDR3: TGTGCCAGCAGCTTGGTAGCGGGCCTCCCAGATACGCAGTATTTT.

The genes are TRBV5-6 and TRBJ2-1; 8 bases are shared with TRBD2. CDR3 length: 16 residues. V lost 4 bases and J lost 5; bases outside the gene matches: 11. Looked up from germline, CDR1 is SGHDT and CDR2 is YYEEEE. The CDR3 region has the DNA TGTGCCAGCAGCACTCCCCTAACTAGCGGAAACAATGAGCAGTTCTTC. The encoded protein is CASSTPLTSGNNEQFF.

V and J are TRBV6-1 and TRBJ1-5; no firm D call. V dropped 6 bases and J dropped 2 bases, with 8 bases sitting between them. This CDR3 comprises 13 residues. CDR1 is MNHNS, CDR2 SASEGT, per germline. The DNA of the CDR3 is TGTGCCAGCAGGCGGGTTGGCAATCAGCCCCAGCATTTT. Translation: CASRRVGNQPQHF.

The rearrangement joins TRBV18 to TRBJ2-1; D gene ambiguous. Germline-derived CDR1 and CDR2 are KGHSH and LQKENI. The CDR3 sequence is 11 residues long. V was cut by 3 bases and J by 5 bases, with 2 bases left in between. The CDR3 sequence is CASSPDNEQFF. CDR3 sequence (DNA): TGTGCCAGCTCACCCGACAATGAGCAGTTCTTC.

This sequence joins TRBV30 and TRBJ2-7; 7 bases are a match to TRBD1. V was clipped by 2 bases and J by 3 bases; unmatched bases: 7. Germline loops: CDR1 GTSNPN, CDR2 SVGIG (reference sequence). This CDR3 has 14 residues. CDR3 in amino acids: CAWSQGTVNYEQYF. In nucleotides, the CDR3 is TGTGCCTGGAGTCAGGGGACAGTTAACTACGAGCAGTACTTC.

V and J are TRBV9 and TRBJ2-1; D might be TRBD2 (5 bases). Trimming took 4 bases from V and 0 from J, leaving 11 bases between them. Germline V gene lookup returns CDR1 SGDLS and CDR2 YYNGEE. This CDR3 has 15 residues. The CDR3 region is CASSLDGNSYNEQFF. Written as DNA, the CDR3 is TGTGCCAGCAGCTTGGACGGGAACTCCTACAATGAGCAGTTCTTC.

The V call is TRBV5-6, the J call TRBJ1-1, with no clear D. CDR1 SGHDT and CDR2 YYEEEE come from the germline V gene. The germline V and J ends were trimmed by 5 bases and 5 bases, with 13 bases remaining between them. This CDR3 region has 13 residues. CDR3 protein: CASRLRQRTEAFF. The CDR3 nucleotides read TGTGCCAGCAGGTTACGACAAAGGACTGAAGCTTTCTTT.

The chain uses TRBV2 and TRBJ2-5; no reliable D call. From germline, CDR1 is SNHLY and CDR2 FYNNEI. The CDR3 contains 11 residues. Trimming left V 6 bases short and J 1 base short, with 3 bases between. CDR3 residues: CASSLQETQYF. The CDR3 bases are TGTGCCAGCAGCCTCCAAGAGACCCAGTACTTC.

V is TRBV25-1 and J is TRBJ2-2, with unresolved D. V shed 7 bases and J shed 6 bases, with 6 bases lying between them. CDR3 length: 11 amino acids. In germline, CDR1 is MGHDK, CDR2 SYGVNS. The CDR3 protein is CASTGAGELFF. The CDR3 DNA is TGTGCCAGCACTGGAGCCGGGGAGCTGTTTTTT.

The chain employs TRBV30 and TRBJ2-7; 9 bases align to TRBD1. Losses at the gene ends were 2 bases for V and 5 bases for J; bases not matched to a gene: 10. CDR3 length equals 15 residues. In germline, CDR1 is GTSNPN, CDR2 SVGIG (reference sequence). The CDR3: CAWSSLGQGSDEQYF. CDR3 nucleotides: TGTGCCTGGAGTAGTCTTGGACAGGGGTCCGACGAGCAGTACTTC.

The rearrangement joins TRBV7-6 to TRBJ1-1; D is unresolved. In germline, CDR1 is SGHVS, CDR2 FNYEAQ. Trimming took 5 bases from V and 0 from J, leaving 10 bases between them. The CDR3 loop spans 14 amino acids. CDR3 in amino acids: CASSRSRVNTEAFF. The CDR3, as DNA: TGTGCCAGCAGCCGAAGCCGAGTGAACACTGAAGCTTTCTTT.

The V and J genes are TRBV5-1 and TRBJ2-1, with D unclear. Germline V gives CDR1 SGHRS, CDR2 YFSETQ. Between the trimmed V and J ends, which lost 0 bases and 2 bases, there was a span of 3 bases. The CDR3 is 13 residues long. The CDR3, as DNA: TGCGCCAGCAGCTTGGATACCTACAATGAGCAGTTCTTC. It translates to CASSLDTYNEQFF.